The entry below describes one TCR beta chain. Its target is not known. Regarding time point: newly diagnosed, previously untreated cHL patient sample. Thawed PBMCs underwent magnetic negative selection to yield purified CD4+ T cells. As a comparison, the study used PBMCs from newly diagnosed, untreated classical Hodgkin lymphoma. The source of the sample is a study of PD-1 blockade in classical Hodgkin lymphoma. General observations from the study: No one has yet defined what causes the repertoire differences, which may be disease activity or prior therapy. Before treatment, TCR diversity in newly diagnosed patients was reportedly lower than in healthy donors.

Repertoires were generated with immunoSEQ multiplex PCR, while TCRdb's copy carries only in-frame clones and drops some. The table lists more than 25,000 clones, around 92% of them singletons, with roughly 0.35% in the top ten. This CDR3 has 13 residues. CDR1 is SNHLY and CDR2 is FYNNEI in the germline V gene. Trimming shortened V by 5 bases and J by 4 bases, and 8 bases separated the two germline ends. The chain has TRBV2 and TRBJ1-4; D is unresolved. Material: CD4+ T cells from blood. The receptor was isolated from a human donor with classical Hodgkin lymphoma. CDR3 nucleotide sequence: TGTGCCAGCAGTCCCGGCCATAATGAAAAACTGTTTTTT. Amino acid sequence: CASSPGHNEKLFF.